This T cell receptor beta chain appears in the sequencing data of a study of T cell responses to AZD1222 COVID-19 vaccine. Trimming took 2 bases from V and 2 from J, leaving 4 bases between them. The V gene's germline CDR1 is SGHRS and CDR2 YFSETQ. The CDR3 extends over 12 amino acids. Clones were sequenced by immunoSEQ multiplex PCR, and TCRdb holds only the in-frame ones, with some missing. This sample has 140,000 to 150,000 clones, with about 92% found just once. Recipients boosted at about 4 weeks or about 12 weeks are pooled. V and J are TRBV5-1 and TRBJ2-5; D not certain. The material sequenced was peripheral blood, taken 28 days after the second AZD1222 dose. The TCR was taken from an adult who received the AZD1222 COVID-19 vaccine. The CDR3 reads CASSFNQETQYF. The CDR3 nucleotides read TGCGCCAGCAGCTTTAATCAAGAGACCCAGTACTTC.